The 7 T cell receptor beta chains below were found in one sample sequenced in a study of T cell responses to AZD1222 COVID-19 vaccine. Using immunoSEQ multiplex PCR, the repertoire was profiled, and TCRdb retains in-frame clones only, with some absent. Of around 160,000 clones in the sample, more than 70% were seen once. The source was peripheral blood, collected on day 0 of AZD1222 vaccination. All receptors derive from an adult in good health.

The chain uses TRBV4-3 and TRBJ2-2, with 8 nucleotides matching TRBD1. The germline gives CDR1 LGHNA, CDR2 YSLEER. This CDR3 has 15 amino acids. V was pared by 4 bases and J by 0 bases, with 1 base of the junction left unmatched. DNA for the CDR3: TGCGCCAGCAGCCGGGGACAGGCGAACACCGGGGAGCTGTTTTTT. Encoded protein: CASSRGQANTGELFF.

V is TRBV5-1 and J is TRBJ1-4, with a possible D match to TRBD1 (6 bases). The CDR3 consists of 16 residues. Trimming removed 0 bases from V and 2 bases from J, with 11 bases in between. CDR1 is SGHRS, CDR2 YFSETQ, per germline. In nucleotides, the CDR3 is TGCGCCAGCAGCTTGGCGGTACAGGGTACTAATGAAAAACTGTTTTTT. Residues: CASSLAVQGTNEKLFF.

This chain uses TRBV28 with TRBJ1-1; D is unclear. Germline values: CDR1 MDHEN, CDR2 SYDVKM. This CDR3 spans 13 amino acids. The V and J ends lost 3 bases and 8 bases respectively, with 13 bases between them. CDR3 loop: CASSFVRDTEAFF. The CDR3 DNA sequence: TGTGCCAGCAGTTTTGTTAGGGATACCGAAGCTTTCTTT.

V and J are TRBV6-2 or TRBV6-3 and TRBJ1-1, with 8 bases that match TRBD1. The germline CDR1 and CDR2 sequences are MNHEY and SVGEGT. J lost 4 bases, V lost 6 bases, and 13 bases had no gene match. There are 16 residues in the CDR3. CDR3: CASSQRQGPVFTEAFF. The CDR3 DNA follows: TGTGCCAGCAGCCAAAGACAGGGGCCCGTTTTCACTGAAGCTTTCTTT.

Here the CDR3 reads CASSYEGIANYGYTF. The CDR3 DNA follows: TGTGCCAGCAGTTACGAAGGGATAGCTAACTATGGCTACACCTTC. The chain combines TRBV6-2 or TRBV6-3 with TRBJ1-2; D call uncertain. Deletions cut 2 bases from V and 0 bases from J, with 10 bases between. CDR3 length equals 15 residues. Germline V gives CDR1 MNHEY, CDR2 SVGEGT.

CDR3 amino acids: CASSLQATEAFF. CDR3 sequence (DNA): TGTGCCAGCAGCTTGCAGGCCACTGAAGCTTTCTTT. V usage is TRBV14 and J usage is TRBJ1-1, with D unclear. In germline, CDR1 is SGHDN, CDR2 FVKESK. V was trimmed by 5 bases and J by 4 bases, leaving 8 bases between them. The CDR3 loop spans 12 amino acids.

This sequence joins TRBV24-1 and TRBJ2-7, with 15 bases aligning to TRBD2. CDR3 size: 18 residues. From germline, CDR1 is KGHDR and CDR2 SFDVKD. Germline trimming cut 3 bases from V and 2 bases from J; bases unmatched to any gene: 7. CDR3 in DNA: TGTGCCACCAGTGATCCCGGGACTAGCGGGGGGAACCCCTACGAGCAGTACTTC. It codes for CATSDPGTSGGNPYEQYF.